Listed below are T cell receptor beta chains from one sample, sequenced in a study of blood T cell repertoires in COVID-19. Only in-frame clones appear in the TCRdb table, and some are missing; sequencing was by immunoSEQ multiplex PCR. The table includes over 150,000 clones, more than 75% detected once. The sample was peripheral blood. These receptors were taken from a woman aged 55-69 years with COVID-19, enrolled during active disease. Each CDR3 is given with its conserved first and last residue. The order of the fields is V gene, J gene, D gene, clone size, CDR3 DNA, CDR3 protein. The D gene is left open where the match is weak. Clone sizes are given selectively: once, few, many, or a class where the clone is expanded.

v_call: TRBV11-2
j_call: TRBJ2-6
d_call: .
clone_size: .
cdr3_nt: TGTGCCAGCAGCCAAAGCGGACGGATCTCTGGGGCCAACGTCCTGACTTTC
cdr3_aa: CASSQSGRISGANVLTF

v_call: TRBV18
j_call: TRBJ2-5
d_call: .
clone_size: .
cdr3_nt: TGTGCCAGCTCACTCTTACAGGGTCTGGAGACCCAGTACTTC
cdr3_aa: CASSLLQGLETQYF

v_call: TRBV14
j_call: TRBJ1-1
d_call: .
clone_size: once
cdr3_nt: TGTGCCAGCAGCCCGCCGGGGGTAGACACTGAAGCTTTCTTT
cdr3_aa: CASSPPGVDTEAFF

v_call: TRBV10-3
j_call: TRBJ1-5
d_call: .
clone_size: .
cdr3_nt: TGTGCCATCAGTGAGGACACTGCTAGCAATCAGCCCCAGCATTTT
cdr3_aa: CAISEDTASNQPQHF

v_call: TRBV7-9
j_call: TRBJ1-1
d_call: .
clone_size: .
cdr3_nt: TGTGCCAGCAGCCTCACAGGGATCGAAGCTTTCTTT
cdr3_aa: CASSLTGIEAFF

v_call: TRBV9
j_call: TRBJ1-1
d_call: .
clone_size: .
cdr3_nt: TGTGCCAGCACCACCCTGGGGGGGGAAACTGAAGCTTTCTTT
cdr3_aa: CASTTLGGETEAFF

v_call: TRBV5-1
j_call: TRBJ1-1
d_call: TRBD1
clone_size: .
cdr3_nt: TGCGCCAGCAATAGAGACAGGGACACTGAAGCTTTCTTT
cdr3_aa: CASNRDRDTEAFF

v_call: TRBV19
j_call: TRBJ1-3
d_call: .
clone_size: once
cdr3_nt: TGTGCCAGTAGTGTGCCAGTCGGAGCTGGAAACACCATATATTTT
cdr3_aa: CASSVPVGAGNTIYF

v_call: TRBV24-1
j_call: TRBJ2-3
d_call: TRBD1
clone_size: .
cdr3_nt: TGTGCCACCAGTTCCCCTTTCCCGGGACAGGGAGGAGTTGGCACAGATACGCAGTATTTT
cdr3_aa: CATSSPFPGQGGVGTDTQYF

v_call: TRBV6-5
j_call: TRBJ1-2
d_call: .
clone_size: once
cdr3_nt: TGTGCCAGCAGTTACCAAGGGGTGGGGGGAGGCTACACCTTC
cdr3_aa: CASSYQGVGGGYTF

v_call: TRBV25-1
j_call: TRBJ1-1
d_call: TRBD1
clone_size: .
cdr3_nt: TGTGCCAGCTGCCGAGCCGGGACAGGGGGCACTGAAGCTTTCTTT
cdr3_aa: CASCRAGTGGTEAFF

v_call: TRBV3-1/TRBV3-2
j_call: TRBJ1-2
d_call: TRBD1
clone_size: .
cdr3_nt: TGTGCCAGCAGCCAAGAGATAATGAGGGGGCAGTATGGCTACACCTTC
cdr3_aa: CASSQEIMRGQYGYTF

v_call: TRBV6-5
j_call: TRBJ1-2
d_call: TRBD1
clone_size: .
cdr3_nt: TGTGCCAGCAGTTACTCCCCGACAGGGGTCCTCAATGGCTACACCTTC
cdr3_aa: CASSYSPTGVLNGYTF

v_call: TRBV10-3
j_call: TRBJ2-3
d_call: TRBD2
clone_size: .
cdr3_nt: TGTGCCATCAGTGAGCCAGGACTAGCGAGAGTGTCCACAGATACGCAGTATTTT
cdr3_aa: CAISEPGLARVSTDTQYF

v_call: TRBV27
j_call: TRBJ1-4
d_call: .
clone_size: .
cdr3_nt: TGTGCCAGCAGTTACACCACCCGGGGGACTAATGAAAAACTGCTTTTT
cdr3_aa: CASSYTTRGTNEKLLF

v_call: TRBV5-8
j_call: TRBJ2-3
d_call: .
clone_size: .
cdr3_nt: TGTGCCAGCAGCAATCGGGTAGATACGCAGTATTTT
cdr3_aa: CASSNRVDTQYF

v_call: TRBV3-1/TRBV3-2
j_call: TRBJ1-6
d_call: .
clone_size: .
cdr3_nt: TGTGCCAGCAGCCAGGGGAGAAGCTCCTATAATTCACCCCTCCACTTT
cdr3_aa: CASSQGRSSYNSPLHF

v_call: TRBV12-3/TRBV12-4
j_call: TRBJ1-2
d_call: TRBD1
clone_size: .
cdr3_nt: TGTGCCAGCAGCCTGGGACAGGGCCTCGGCTACACCTTC
cdr3_aa: CASSLGQGLGYTF

v_call: TRBV7-3
j_call: TRBJ2-3
d_call: .
clone_size: .
cdr3_nt: TGTGCCAGCAGCCCACGGTTAGGGGGGGCCTCAGATACGCAGTATTTT
cdr3_aa: CASSPRLGGASDTQYF

v_call: TRBV21-1
j_call: TRBJ2-3
d_call: .
clone_size: .
cdr3_nt: TGTGCCAGCAGCGGACTAGCGGGAAGGTTCGGCACAGATACGCAGTATTTT
cdr3_aa: CASSGLAGRFGTDTQYF

v_call: TRBV19
j_call: TRBJ1-2
d_call: .
clone_size: .
cdr3_nt: TGTGCCAGTAGTATTCGTGGGCCGCCCAACTATGGCTACACCTTC
cdr3_aa: CASSIRGPPNYGYTF

v_call: TRBV3-1/TRBV3-2
j_call: TRBJ2-2
d_call: TRBD1
clone_size: .
cdr3_nt: TGTGCCAGCAGGAACCGGGACAGGGCCCACGGGGAGCTGTTTTTT
cdr3_aa: CASRNRDRAHGELFF

v_call: TRBV18
j_call: TRBJ1-5
d_call: TRBD1
clone_size: .
cdr3_nt: TGTGCCAGCTCTCAGACAGGGGCTAGGTATCAGCCCCAGCATTTT
cdr3_aa: CASSQTGARYQPQHF

v_call: TRBV19
j_call: TRBJ1-5
d_call: .
clone_size: .
cdr3_nt: TGTGCCAGTAGTACCCTAGCCAGCAATCAGCCCCAGCATTTT
cdr3_aa: CASSTLASNQPQHF

v_call: TRBV19
j_call: TRBJ2-5
d_call: TRBD2
clone_size: .
cdr3_nt: TGTGCCAGTAGTATACTAGCGGGAGGGCCGGGAGAGACCCAGTACTTC
cdr3_aa: CASSILAGGPGETQYF

v_call: TRBV7-8
j_call: TRBJ1-1
d_call: .
clone_size: .
cdr3_nt: TGTGCCAGCAGCTTTCAGGCGAACACTGAAGCTTTCTTT
cdr3_aa: CASSFQANTEAFF

v_call: TRBV7-9
j_call: TRBJ2-3
d_call: TRBD2
clone_size: .
cdr3_nt: TGTGCCAGCAGCTCGCTAGCGGGAGGGGCATATACGCAGTATTTT
cdr3_aa: CASSSLAGGAYTQYF

v_call: TRBV3-1/TRBV3-2
j_call: TRBJ1-4
d_call: .
clone_size: .
cdr3_nt: TGTGCCAGCAGCCGCACGGGTTGGGTGCCTGAAAAACTGTTTTTT
cdr3_aa: CASSRTGWVPEKLFF

v_call: TRBV12-3/TRBV12-4
j_call: TRBJ2-4
d_call: .
clone_size: once
cdr3_nt: TGTGCCAGCAGTTTAGGTGGCACGTACATTCAGTACTTC
cdr3_aa: CASSLGGTYIQYF

v_call: TRBV27
j_call: TRBJ2-7
d_call: TRBD2
clone_size: .
cdr3_nt: TGTGCCAGCAGTTTCGGAGTAGCGGGGAATCGGGCCTACGAGCAGTACTTC
cdr3_aa: CASSFGVAGNRAYEQYF

v_call: TRBV5-3
j_call: TRBJ1-6
d_call: .
clone_size: .
cdr3_nt: TGTGCCAGAAGCTTGGAGGGGTCCGTCTCACCCCTCCACTTT
cdr3_aa: CARSLEGSVSPLHF

v_call: TRBV19
j_call: TRBJ1-2
d_call: .
clone_size: .
cdr3_nt: TGTGCCAGTAGTATGAGTACCCCGGCGGGTAACTATGGCTACACCTTC
cdr3_aa: CASSMSTPAGNYGYTF

v_call: TRBV2
j_call: TRBJ2-3
d_call: .
clone_size: .
cdr3_nt: TGTGCCAGCAGTTCGGACACGCACACAGATACGCAGTATTTT
cdr3_aa: CASSSDTHTDTQYF

v_call: TRBV5-4
j_call: TRBJ1-2
d_call: TRBD1
clone_size: .
cdr3_nt: TGTGCCAGCAGGAGGCAGGGGGGCGCCTATGGCTACACCTTC
cdr3_aa: CASRRQGGAYGYTF

v_call: TRBV2
j_call: TRBJ2-7
d_call: .
clone_size: .
cdr3_nt: TGTGCCAGCACCTCACGGGGTTCCGAGCAGTACTTC
cdr3_aa: CASTSRGSEQYF

v_call: TRBV6-5
j_call: TRBJ1-3
d_call: .
clone_size: .
cdr3_nt: TGTGCCAGCAAGGGGAACAGGGATGGAAACACCATATATTTT
cdr3_aa: CASKGNRDGNTIYF

v_call: TRBV7-9
j_call: TRBJ1-2
d_call: .
clone_size: .
cdr3_nt: TGTGCCAGCGTCCCGGGAGCTGCTAACTATGGCTACACCTTC
cdr3_aa: CASVPGAANYGYTF

v_call: TRBV11-2
j_call: TRBJ1-6
d_call: .
clone_size: .
cdr3_nt: TGTGCCAGCAGCTCAGGACAGACCTTCAGGGGCTCACCCCTCCACTTT
cdr3_aa: CASSSGQTFRGSPLHF

v_call: TRBV21-1
j_call: TRBJ1-2
d_call: .
clone_size: once
cdr3_nt: TGTGCCAGCAGCAAGCCCCCAGGGGCCAGCTATGGCTACACCTTC
cdr3_aa: CASSKPPGASYGYTF

v_call: TRBV15
j_call: TRBJ1-4
d_call: .
clone_size: few
cdr3_nt: TGTGCCACCAGCAGAGGGGGAGGAGGGATTGAAAAACTGTTTTTT
cdr3_aa: CATSRGGGGIEKLFF